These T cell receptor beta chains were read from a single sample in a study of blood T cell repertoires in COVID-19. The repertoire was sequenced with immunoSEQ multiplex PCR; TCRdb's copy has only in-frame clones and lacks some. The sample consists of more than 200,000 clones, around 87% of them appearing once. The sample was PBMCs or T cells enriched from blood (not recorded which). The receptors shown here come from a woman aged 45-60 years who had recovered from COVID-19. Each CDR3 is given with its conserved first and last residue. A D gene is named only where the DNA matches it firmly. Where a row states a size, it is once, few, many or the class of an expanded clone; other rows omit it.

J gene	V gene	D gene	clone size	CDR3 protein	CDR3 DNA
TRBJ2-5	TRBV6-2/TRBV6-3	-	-	CASSYTDRKETQYF	TGTGCCAGCAGTTACACGGACAGAAAAGAGACCCAGTACTTC
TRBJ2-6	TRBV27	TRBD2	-	CASSFAGVSSGANVLTF	TGTGCCAGCAGTTTTGCGGGGGTAAGCTCTGGGGCCAACGTCCTGACTTTC
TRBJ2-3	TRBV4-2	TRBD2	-	CASSQLAGGPSTDTQYF	TGTGCCAGCAGCCAACTAGCGGGAGGGCCCTCTACAGATACGCAGTATTTT
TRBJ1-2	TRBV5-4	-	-	CASSFSGNYGYTF	TGTGCCAGCAGCTTTTCAGGCAACTATGGCTACACCTTC
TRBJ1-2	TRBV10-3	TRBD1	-	CAISDPTNRDRAYGYTF	TGTGCCATCAGTGACCCTACCAACCGGGACAGGGCCTATGGCTACACCTTC
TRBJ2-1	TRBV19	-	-	CASMELARNNEQFF	TGTGCCAGTATGGAGCTAGCGAGAAACAATGAGCAGTTCTTC
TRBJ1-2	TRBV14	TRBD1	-	CASSRTGYERGYGYTF	TGTGCCAGCAGCCGGACAGGGTACGAGCGGGGCTATGGCTACACCTTC
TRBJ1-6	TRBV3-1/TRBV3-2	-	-	CASSPQGPYNSPLHF	TGTGCCAGCAGCCCCCAGGGCCCCTATAATTCACCCCTCCACTTT
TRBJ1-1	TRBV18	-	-	CASSPVWSQGWGTEAFF	TGTGCCAGCTCACCAGTGTGGTCGCAGGGATGGGGCACTGAAGCTTTCTTT
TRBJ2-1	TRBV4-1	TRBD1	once	CASSFGRQTGSPLGSYNEQFF	TGCGCCAGCAGCTTTGGGCGCCAGACAGGGAGTCCCTTGGGCTCCTACAATGAGCAGTTCTTC
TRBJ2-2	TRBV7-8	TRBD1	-	CASSLVPGQGISTGELFF	TGTGCCAGCAGCTTAGTCCCAGGACAGGGAATATCTACCGGGGAGCTGTTTTTT
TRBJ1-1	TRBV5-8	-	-	CASSLAAGGYTEAFF	TGTGCCAGCAGCTTGGCGGCGGGGGGGTACACTGAAGCTTTCTTT
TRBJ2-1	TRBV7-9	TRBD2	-	CASSMSGAYNEQFF	TGTGCCAGCAGCATGAGCGGGGCCTACAATGAGCAGTTCTTC
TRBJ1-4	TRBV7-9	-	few	CASTDGRGAGLREKLFF	TGTGCCAGCACCGACGGGAGGGGCGCGGGGCTTAGAGAAAAACTGTTTTTT
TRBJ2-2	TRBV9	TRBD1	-	CASTQGDRGPTGELFF	TGTGCCAGCACCCAGGGGGACAGGGGGCCCACCGGGGAGCTGTTTTTT
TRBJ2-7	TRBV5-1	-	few	CASSLDSPGRLYEQYF	TGCGCCAGCAGCTTGGACTCCCCCGGGAGACTCTACGAGCAGTACTTC
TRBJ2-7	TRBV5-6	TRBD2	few	CASSFRTSGYEQYF	TGTGCCAGCAGCTTCAGGACTAGCGGCTACGAGCAGTACTTC
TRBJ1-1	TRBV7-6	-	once	CASSSGAGVLNTEAFF	TGTGCCAGCAGCTCGGGCGCGGGGGTCTTGAACACTGAAGCTTTCTTT
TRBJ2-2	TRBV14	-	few	CASSQNRADGELFF	TGTGCCAGCAGCCAGAACAGGGCCGACGGGGAGCTGTTTTTT
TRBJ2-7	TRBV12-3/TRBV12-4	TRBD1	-	CASRGQGDAQYF	TGTGCCAGCAGAGGACAGGGGGACGCGCAGTACTTC
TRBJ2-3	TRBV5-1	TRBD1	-	CASSPGTASLTDTQYF	TGCGCCAGCAGCCCTGGGACAGCCTCCCTCACAGATACGCAGTATTTT
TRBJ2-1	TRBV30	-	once	CATGTRATYNEQFF	TGTGCCACCGGAACCAGGGCCACCTACAATGAGCAGTTCTTC